This T cell receptor (beta chain) was obtained from a study of spatial heterogeneity in lung cancer. Regarding the study as a whole: Tumors with more nonsynonymous mutations had more expanded intratumoral alpha and beta TCRs.

Germline-derived CDR1 and CDR2 are MNHNY and SVGAGI (reference sequence). This CDR3 has 16 amino acids. V was clipped by 7 bases and J by 0 bases, with 16 bases between them. The sample's time point: sample taken at primary tumor resection. This clonotype has just a few counts. The target antigen is unknown. TCRdb redid the calling of the 5' RACE reads with MiXCR, one entry per CDR3 protein. The table shows approximately 10,000 distinct CDR3 sequences, with just over 5% occurring only once. The receptor was derived from a male donor with early-stage non-small cell lung cancer. Sequencing used lung tumor tissue, obtained at surgery. The V call is TRBV6-6, the J call TRBJ2-4; no firm D call. The CDR3 DNA is TGTGCCAGCATGCAAGGGCGGAGACCAGCCAAAAACATTCAGTACTTC. Its translation is CASMQGRRPAKNIQYF.